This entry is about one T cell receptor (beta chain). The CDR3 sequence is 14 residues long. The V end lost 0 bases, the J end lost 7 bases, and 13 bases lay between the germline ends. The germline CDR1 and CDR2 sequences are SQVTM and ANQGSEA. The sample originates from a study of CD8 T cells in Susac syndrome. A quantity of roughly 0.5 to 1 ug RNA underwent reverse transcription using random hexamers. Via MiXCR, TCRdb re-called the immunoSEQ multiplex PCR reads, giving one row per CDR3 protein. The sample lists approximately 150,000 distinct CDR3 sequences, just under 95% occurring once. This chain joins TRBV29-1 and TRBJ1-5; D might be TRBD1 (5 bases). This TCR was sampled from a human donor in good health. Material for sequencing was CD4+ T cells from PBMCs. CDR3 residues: CSVEDPQGGQPQHF. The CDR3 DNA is TGCAGCGTTGAAGACCCGCAGGGAGGGCAGCCCCAGCATTTT. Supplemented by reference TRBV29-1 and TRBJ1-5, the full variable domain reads SAVISQKPSRDICQRGTSLTIQCQVDSQVTMMFWYRQQPGQSLTLIATANQGSEATYESGFVIDKFPISRPNLTFSTLTVSNMSPEDSSIYLCSVEDPQGGQPQHFGDGTRLSIL.